The 11 T cell receptor beta chains in this list originate from one sample, sequenced in a study of cytomegalovirus exposure and HLA in healthy donors. The study ran its PCR with 60 Vbeta and 13 Jbeta primers. The protocol was immunoSEQ multiplex PCR, while the TCRdb copy is restricted to in-frame clones and leaves out a portion. This sample's table has under 200,000 clones. The sample consisted of PBMCs. These receptors came from a man aged 25 to 40 in good health and CMV-seronegative.

The rearrangement uses TRBV5-1 and TRBJ2-7; 10 bases map to TRBD1. From germline, CDR1 is SGHRS and CDR2 YFSETQ. The V segment lost 2 bases and the J segment 5 bases; nucleotides outside the gene matches: 4. The CDR3 consists of 14 residues. The CDR3 coding sequence is TGCGCCAGCAGCTTCGACAGGGGGCATAACGAGCAGTACTTC. Amino acids: CASSFDRGHNEQYF.

The rearrangement uses TRBV19 and TRBJ2-2, with 9 bases identical to TRBD1. The V gene end was trimmed by 1 base and the J gene end by 7 bases; junction bases not matched to a gene: 10. Germline-derived CDR1 and CDR2 are LNHDA and SQIVND (reference sequence). This CDR3 spans 17 amino acids. The CDR3 nucleotides are TGTGCCAGTAGTATAGGGACCGGGACAGGGATGATCGGGGAGCTGTTTTTT. Protein: CASSIGTGTGMIGELFF.

This chain uses TRBV12-5 with TRBJ2-1, with TRBD2 matching 10 bases. J lost 8 bases, V lost 1 base, and 2 bases had no gene match. The CDR3 is 14 residues long. Germline-derived CDR1 and CDR2 are LGHNT and FRNRAP. CDR3 nucleotide sequence: TGTGCTAGTGGTTTGGGAAGCGGGAGGGATGAGCAGTTCTTC. Its protein is CASGLGSGRDEQFF.

Details on this clone: A junction end diverges from the germline sequence, so it may reflect a read error. The chain links TRBV6-1 to TRBJ1-1; D possibly corresponds to TRBD1 (6 bases). The CDR3 loop spans 14 amino acids. Germline-derived CDR1 and CDR2 are MNHNS and SASEGT. The CDR3 loop is CASCDLDRNTEAFF. The CDR3 DNA reads as TGTGCCAGCTGTGACCTGGACAGAAACACTGAAGCTTTCTTT.

This sequence joins TRBV5-1 and TRBJ1-2; D is possibly TRBD1 (6 bases). The germline V gene has CDR1 SGHRS and CDR2 YFSETQ. The V gene lost 2 bases and the J gene lost 8 bases, with 16 bases spanning the gap. The CDR3 runs 14 residues. The CDR3 protein is CASSFSGEVDGYTF. In DNA form, the CDR3 reads TGCGCCAGCAGCTTTTCAGGGGAAGTCGACGGCTACACCTTC.

The rearrangement links TRBV28 to TRBJ1-2, with 7 bases lining up with TRBD1. Germline CDR1 is MDHEN and CDR2 is SYDVKM. There are 13 residues in the CDR3. After removal of 3 bases from V and 8 bases from J, the junction contained 6 bases not matched to a gene. The CDR3 DNA reads TGTGCCAGCAGTTTCACAGGGGAAGTAGGCTACACCTTC. Translating gives CASSFTGEVGYTF.

The chain has TRBV7-2 and TRBJ1-5; a possible D gene is TRBD1 (6 bases). Germline V gene data show CDR1 as SGHTA and CDR2 as FQGNSA. Trimming pared 5 bases from V and 4 bases from J, leaving 18 bases between. CDR3 size: 16 residues. This CDR3 is CASSPHGVRGNQPQHF. The DNA of the CDR3 is TGTGCCAGCAGCCCTCATGGGGTGAGGGGGAATCAGCCCCAGCATTTT.

The chain combines TRBV27 with TRBJ2-7; 8 bases line up with TRBD2. From germline, CDR1 is MNHEY and CDR2 SMNVEV (reference sequence). This CDR3 region has 16 residues. V trimming: 8 bases; J trimming: 3 bases; junction bases outside the gene matches: 15. The CDR3 protein is CASASSTGLALYEQYF. In DNA, the CDR3 is TGTGCCAGCGCCTCGTCGACCGGACTAGCCCTCTACGAGCAGTACTTC.

This chain joins TRBV19 and TRBJ2-7; D might be TRBD2 (6 bases). With 5 bases removed from V and 2 bases from J, the gap between germline ends came to 13 bases. The germline V gene has CDR1 LNHDA and CDR2 SQIVND (reference sequence). This CDR3 has 14 amino acids. This chain's CDR3 is CASSPRESPYEQYF. CDR3 DNA sequence: TGTGCCAGTAGTCCCCGGGAGTCTCCCTACGAGCAGTACTTC.

This chain joins TRBV6-6 and TRBJ2-1; possible D gene TRBD1, 5 bases. CDR3 size: 11 residues. V gave up 2 bases and J gave up 10 bases, with 6 bases separating them. CDR1 is MNHNY and CDR2 is SVGAGI in the germline V gene (reference sequence). The CDR3 region is CASSYQGEQFF. The CDR3 DNA follows: TGTGCCAGCAGTTACCAGGGAGAGCAGTTCTTC.

The chain is built from TRBV2 and TRBJ1-1; D is uncertain. V lost 7 bases to trimming and J lost 3 bases, with 6 bases between them. The length of the CDR3 is 11 residues. Germline V gene data show CDR1 as SNHLY and CDR2 as FYNNEI. CDR3 sequence (DNA): TGTGCCAGCAAGGGAGACACTGAAGCTTTCTTT. It encodes CASKGDTEAFF.